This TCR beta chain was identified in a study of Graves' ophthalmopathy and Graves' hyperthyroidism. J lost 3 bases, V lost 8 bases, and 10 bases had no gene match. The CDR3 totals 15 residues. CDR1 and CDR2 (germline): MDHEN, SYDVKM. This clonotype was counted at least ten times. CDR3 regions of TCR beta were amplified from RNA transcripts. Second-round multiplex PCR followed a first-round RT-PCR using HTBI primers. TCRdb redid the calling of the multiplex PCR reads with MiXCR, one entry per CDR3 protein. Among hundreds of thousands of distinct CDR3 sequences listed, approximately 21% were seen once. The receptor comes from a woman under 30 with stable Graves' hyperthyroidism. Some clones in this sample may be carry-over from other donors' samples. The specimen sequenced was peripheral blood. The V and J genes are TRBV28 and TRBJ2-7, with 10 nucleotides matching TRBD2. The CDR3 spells CASAVKPSGSYEQYF. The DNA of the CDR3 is TGTGCCAGCGCCGTAAAGCCTAGCGGGAGCTACGAGCAGTACTTC.